Listed here is a single TCR beta chain. Its antigen target is currently unknown. Per-base qualities were not stored, and no clone one base away is much larger. The sample belongs to a study of T cell responses to AZD1222 COVID-19 vaccine listed by TCRdb under 2021. About the investigation overall: TCR sequencing was performed for roughly 240 trial participants, of whom about 200 were given two doses of AZD1222 and some 26 were given two doses of MenACWY control vaccine. Trial participants were enrolled by age into 18-55, 56-69 and 70-plus year subgroups, with roughly 160, 29 and 62 TCR-sequenced participants respectively.

The CDR3 has 16 amino acids, counting the end cysteine and phenylalanine. The CDR3 DNA has 48 bases and is translated from base 1. The germline V and J ends show losses of 1 base and 5 bases respectively, and no gene match explains 10 bases of the junction. In the germline V gene, CDR1 corresponds to SGDLS and CDR2 to YYNGEE. The CDR3 regions of human TCRbeta chains were subjected to immunosequencing. In the original analysis: TCRs in the repertoires were matched against a reference library of SARS-CoV-2-specific TCRs that had been generated with the MIRA antigen-specificity platform. Breadth was defined as the fraction of unique TCRs that were SARS-CoV-2-associated, and depth was defined as the fraction of total T cells that were SARS-CoV-2-associated. Using the MIRA data, each spike-specific TCR was mapped to the spike region that the TCR reacts to and placed in a CD4 or CD8 class. Log10-transformed breadth and depth values were compared by one-way ANOVA with Sidak's multiple comparisons tests. The immuneACCESS repertoire file appears here via TCRdb, limited to in-frame rearrangements. These files lack a portion of the clones; in checked studies, under half of the deficit traces to unresolved V genes, and the cause of the others is not known. V and J calls and clone size are given by that table; D and trimming were obtained from the DNA. This sample is represented by nearly 110,000 clones; around nine tenths of them were singletons. Clones ranked in the top ten supply roughly 5.6% of the sample.

The sample's time point, from its label and the paper: about 28 days (+/-7) after the second vaccine dose. AZD1222 recipients given second doses at about 4 weeks or at about 12 weeks were pooled, since spike-specific TCR depth and breadth were not found to differ between the two schedules. Samples from vaccinated people were obtained from the UK trials COV001 and COV002, which included a single-blind randomized controlled phase 2/3 trial of AZD1222 (ChAdOx1 nCoV-19) in healthy adults. For TCRbeta chain sequencing, PBMC samples from trial participants were taken at day 0 and at day 28 after the second dose. Overall study results and their limits: In the small 56-69-year group, the increase in depth fell short of significance, most likely because of low power. Conclusions about previously exposed vaccinees are limited because only six or seven AZD1222 recipients were SARS-CoV-2 seropositive at baseline. Epitopes outside the regions mutated in the B.1.351 and B.1.1.7 variants were reportedly recognized by nearly half of the unique spike-specific TCRs. After two AZD1222 doses, spike-specific TCR breadth and depth were significantly higher than at day 0 and than in MenACWY recipients. The vaccine-associated CD4 TCRs covered the entire spike protein, and the dominant responses fell in regions 160-218 and 743-854. Participants were mostly white British, with more females than males. The authors suggested clonal diversity may have been underestimated. Because no day 14 peak-response samples were available, the repertoires could be characterized only after the peak T cell response.

The sample in question was peripheral blood, obtained 28 days after the second AZD1222 dose. The V and J segments used are TRBV9 and TRBJ2-5; a stretch of 8 junction bases matches TRBD1. The receptor was derived from an adult who received the AZD1222 COVID-19 vaccine. Here is the DNA: TGTGCCAGCAGCGTAACCGGGACAGGACGAGAGGAGACCCAGTACTTC. Translated, it reads CASSVTGTGREETQYF.